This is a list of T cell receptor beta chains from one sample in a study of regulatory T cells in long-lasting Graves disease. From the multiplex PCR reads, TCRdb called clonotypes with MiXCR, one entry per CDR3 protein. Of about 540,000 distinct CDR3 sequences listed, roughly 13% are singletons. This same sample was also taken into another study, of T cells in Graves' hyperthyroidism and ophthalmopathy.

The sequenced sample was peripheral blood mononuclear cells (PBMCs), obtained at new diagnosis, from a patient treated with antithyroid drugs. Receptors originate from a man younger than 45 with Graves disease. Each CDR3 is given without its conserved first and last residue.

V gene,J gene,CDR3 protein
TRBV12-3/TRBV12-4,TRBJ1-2,ASSPDRGPSYGYT
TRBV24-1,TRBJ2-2,ATSAAETGELF
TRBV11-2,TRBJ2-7,ASSLVPFSYEQY
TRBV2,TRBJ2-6,ASRRESSGANVLT
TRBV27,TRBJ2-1,ASKGTSGGYNEQF
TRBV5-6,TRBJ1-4,ASSLEGAGAEKLF
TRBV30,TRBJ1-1,AWSVGIRVEAF
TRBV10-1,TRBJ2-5,ASSEYSSGARETQY
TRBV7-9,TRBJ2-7,ASSLRSGFTHPQAYEQY
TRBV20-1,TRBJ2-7,SALWTDAGEQY
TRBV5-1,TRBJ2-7,VSRRGLAGAGEQY
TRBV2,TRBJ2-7,ASGTNYEQY
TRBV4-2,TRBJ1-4,ASSPDRTYEKLF
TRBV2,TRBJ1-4,ASRRHEKLF
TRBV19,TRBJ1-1,ASSAPEPNTEAF
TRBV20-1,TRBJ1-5,SARESWGRSNQPQH
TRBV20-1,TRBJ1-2,SARDLEESYGYT
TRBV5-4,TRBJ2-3,ASSLVGLAGADTQY
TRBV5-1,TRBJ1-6,ASSPGPSNSPLH
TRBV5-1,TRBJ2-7,ASSRGLAGVHDEQY
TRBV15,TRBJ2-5,ATSRPSGRETQY
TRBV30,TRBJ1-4,AWSVGQGSEKLF
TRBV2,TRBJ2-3,ASSEQGAPPDMQY
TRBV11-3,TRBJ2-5,ASSLRPAGAAETQY
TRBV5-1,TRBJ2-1,ASSLDPESSYNEHF
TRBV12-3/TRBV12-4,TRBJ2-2,ASKFRTGGIGELF
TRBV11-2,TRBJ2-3,ASSPGIGRPDTQY
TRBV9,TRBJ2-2,ASSVGADRGVITGELF
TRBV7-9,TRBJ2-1,ASSHPGGHEQF
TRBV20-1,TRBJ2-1,SAPRRLEGDEQF
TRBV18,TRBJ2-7,ASSPVSGVSSYEQY